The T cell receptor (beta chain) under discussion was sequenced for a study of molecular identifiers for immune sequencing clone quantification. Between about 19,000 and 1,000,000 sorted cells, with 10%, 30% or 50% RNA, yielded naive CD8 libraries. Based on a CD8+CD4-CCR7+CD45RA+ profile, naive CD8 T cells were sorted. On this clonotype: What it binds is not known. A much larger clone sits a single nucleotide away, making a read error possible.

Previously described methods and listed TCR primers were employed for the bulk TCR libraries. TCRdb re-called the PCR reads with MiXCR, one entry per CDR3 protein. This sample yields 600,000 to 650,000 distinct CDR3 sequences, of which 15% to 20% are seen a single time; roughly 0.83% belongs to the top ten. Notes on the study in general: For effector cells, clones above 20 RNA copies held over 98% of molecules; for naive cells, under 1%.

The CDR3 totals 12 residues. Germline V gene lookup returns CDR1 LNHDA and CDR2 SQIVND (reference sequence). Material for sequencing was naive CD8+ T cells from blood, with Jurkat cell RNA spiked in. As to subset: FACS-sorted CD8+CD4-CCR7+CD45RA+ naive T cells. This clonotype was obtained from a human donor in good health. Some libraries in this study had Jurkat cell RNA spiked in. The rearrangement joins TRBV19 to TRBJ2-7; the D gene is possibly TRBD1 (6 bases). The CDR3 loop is CASSITGYERYF. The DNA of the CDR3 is TGTGCCAGTAGTATAACAGGGTACGAGCGGTACTTC.